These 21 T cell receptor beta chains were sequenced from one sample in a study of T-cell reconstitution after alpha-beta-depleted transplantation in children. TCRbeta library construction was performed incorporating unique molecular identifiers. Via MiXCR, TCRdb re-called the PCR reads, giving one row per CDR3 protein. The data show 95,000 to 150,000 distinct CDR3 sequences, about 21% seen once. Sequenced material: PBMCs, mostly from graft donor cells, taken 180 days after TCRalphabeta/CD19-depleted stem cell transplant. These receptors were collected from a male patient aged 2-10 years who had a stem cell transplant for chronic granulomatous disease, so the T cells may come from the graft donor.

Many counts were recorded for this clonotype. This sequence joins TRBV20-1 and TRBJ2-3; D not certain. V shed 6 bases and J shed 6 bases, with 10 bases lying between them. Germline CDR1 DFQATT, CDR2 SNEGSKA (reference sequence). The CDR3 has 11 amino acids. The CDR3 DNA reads TGCAGTGCCGTCAATCGGGATACGCAGTATTTT. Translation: CSAVNRDTQYF.

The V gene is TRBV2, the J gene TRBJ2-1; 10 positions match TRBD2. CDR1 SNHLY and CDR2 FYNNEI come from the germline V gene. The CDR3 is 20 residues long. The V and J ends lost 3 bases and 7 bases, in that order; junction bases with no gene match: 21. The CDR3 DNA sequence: TGTGCCAGCAGTGACTTTTGGGGGCGCGTAAGCGGGAGGGCCGTTAATGAGCAGTTCTTC. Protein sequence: CASSDFWGRVSGRAVNEQFF.

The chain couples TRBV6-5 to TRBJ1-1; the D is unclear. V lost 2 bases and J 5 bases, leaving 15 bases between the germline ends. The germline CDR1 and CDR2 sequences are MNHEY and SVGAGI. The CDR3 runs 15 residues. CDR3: CASSYVAVGRTEAFF. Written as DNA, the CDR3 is TGTGCCAGCAGTTACGTGGCGGTTGGGAGGACTGAAGCTTTCTTT.

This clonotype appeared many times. This CDR3 reads CASSLTTVGNTIYF. The CDR3 DNA reads as TGTGCCAGCAGCTTAACTACAGTAGGAAACACCATATATTTT. J is TRBJ1-3 and V is TRBV11-2; D gene ambiguous. Germline CDR1 reads SGHAT; CDR2 reads FQNNGV. This CDR3 spans 14 amino acids. The V gene lost 2 bases and the J gene lost 4 bases, with 9 bases spanning the gap.

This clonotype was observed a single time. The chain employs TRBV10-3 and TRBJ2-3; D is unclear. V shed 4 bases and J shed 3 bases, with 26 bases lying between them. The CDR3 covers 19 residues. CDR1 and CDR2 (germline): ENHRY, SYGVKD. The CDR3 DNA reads TGTGCCATCAGTGGTTTCCCGGCGAGTCCCGGAAAAGGGACAGATACGCAGTATTTT. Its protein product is CAISGFPASPGKGTDTQYF.

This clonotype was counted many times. CDR3 nucleotides: TGCAGCGCCGCGACGGGCGAGGGCACTGAAGCTTTCTTT. As protein: CSAATGEGTEAFF. V gene TRBV29-1 combines with J gene TRBJ1-1; D is unclear. CDR1 SQVTM and CDR2 ANQGSEA come from the germline V gene. Trimming stripped 7 bases from V and 4 bases from J, with 16 bases between. The CDR3 is made up of 13 amino acids.

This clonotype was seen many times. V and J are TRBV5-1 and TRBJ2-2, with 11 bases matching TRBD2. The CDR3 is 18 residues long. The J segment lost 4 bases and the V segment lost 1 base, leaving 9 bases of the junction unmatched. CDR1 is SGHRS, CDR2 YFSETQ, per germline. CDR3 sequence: CASSLSSGGKKSTGELFF. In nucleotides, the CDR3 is TGCGCCAGCAGCTTGTCTAGCGGGGGGAAAAAAAGCACCGGGGAGCTGTTTTTT.

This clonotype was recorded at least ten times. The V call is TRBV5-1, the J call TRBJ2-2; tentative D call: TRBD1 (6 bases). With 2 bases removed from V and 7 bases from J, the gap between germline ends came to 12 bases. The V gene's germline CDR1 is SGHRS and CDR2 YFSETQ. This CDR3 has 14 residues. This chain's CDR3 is CASSFWGQGGELFF. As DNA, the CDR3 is TGCGCCAGCAGCTTCTGGGGGCAAGGCGGGGAGCTGTTTTTT.

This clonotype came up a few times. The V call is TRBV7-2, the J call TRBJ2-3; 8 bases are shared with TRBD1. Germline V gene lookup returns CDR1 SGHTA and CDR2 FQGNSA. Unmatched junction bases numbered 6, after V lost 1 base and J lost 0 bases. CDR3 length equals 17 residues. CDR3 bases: TGTGCCAGCAGCTTAGTCTCAGGGGGCGGGAGCACAGATACGCAGTATTTT. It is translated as CASSLVSGGGSTDTQYF.

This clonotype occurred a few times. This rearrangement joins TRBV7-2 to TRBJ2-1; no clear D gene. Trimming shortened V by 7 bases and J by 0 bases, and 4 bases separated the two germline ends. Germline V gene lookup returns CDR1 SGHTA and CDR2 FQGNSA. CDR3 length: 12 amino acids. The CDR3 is CASTRSYNEQFF. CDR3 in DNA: TGTGCCAGCACCCGCTCCTACAATGAGCAGTTCTTC. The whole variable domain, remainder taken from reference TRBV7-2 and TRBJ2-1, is GAGVSQSPSNKVTEKGKDVELRCDPISGHTALYWYRQSLGQGLEFLIYFQGNSAPDKSGLPSDRFSAERTGGSVSTLTIQRTQQEDSAVYLCASTRSYNEQFFGPGTRLTVL.

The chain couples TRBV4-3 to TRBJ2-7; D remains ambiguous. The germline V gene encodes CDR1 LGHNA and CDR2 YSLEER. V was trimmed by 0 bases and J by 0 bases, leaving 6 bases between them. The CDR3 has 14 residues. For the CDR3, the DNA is TGCGCCAGCAGCCAAGATCCCAACTCCTACGAGCAGTACTTC. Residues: CASSQDPNSYEQYF.

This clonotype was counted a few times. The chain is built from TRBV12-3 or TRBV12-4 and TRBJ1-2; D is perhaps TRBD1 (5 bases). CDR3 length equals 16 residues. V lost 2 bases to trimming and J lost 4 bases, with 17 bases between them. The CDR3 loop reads CASSLSNRPNLYGYTF. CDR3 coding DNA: TGTGCCAGCAGTTTAAGCAACAGGCCGAATCTCTATGGCTACACCTTC.

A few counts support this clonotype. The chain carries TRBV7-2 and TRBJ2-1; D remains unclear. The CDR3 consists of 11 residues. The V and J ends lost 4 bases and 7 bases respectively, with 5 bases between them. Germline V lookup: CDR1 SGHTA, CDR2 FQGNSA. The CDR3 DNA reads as TGTGCCAGCAGCTGGCGTAATGAGCAGTTCTTC. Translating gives CASSWRNEQFF.

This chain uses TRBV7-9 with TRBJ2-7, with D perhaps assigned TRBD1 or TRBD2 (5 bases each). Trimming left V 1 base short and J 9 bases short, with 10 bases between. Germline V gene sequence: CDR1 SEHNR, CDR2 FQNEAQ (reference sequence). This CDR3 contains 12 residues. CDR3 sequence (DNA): TGTGCCAGCAGCTTAGTCCCTGGGGGGCAGTACTTC. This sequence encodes CASSLVPGGQYF.

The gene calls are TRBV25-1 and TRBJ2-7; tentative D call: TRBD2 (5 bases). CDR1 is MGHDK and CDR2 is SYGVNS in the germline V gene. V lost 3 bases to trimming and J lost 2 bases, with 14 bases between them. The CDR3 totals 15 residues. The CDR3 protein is CASSETPGGTYEQYF. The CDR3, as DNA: TGTGCCAGCAGTGAGACCCCTGGAGGTACCTACGAGCAGTACTTC.

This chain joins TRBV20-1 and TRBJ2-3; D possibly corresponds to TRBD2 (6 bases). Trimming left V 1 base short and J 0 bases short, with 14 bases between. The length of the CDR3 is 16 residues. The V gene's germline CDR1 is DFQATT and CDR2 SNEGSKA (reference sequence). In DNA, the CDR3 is TGCAGTGCTAGAGCCGGGAGACGGGGGAGCACAGATACGCAGTATTTT. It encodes CSARAGRRGSTDTQYF.

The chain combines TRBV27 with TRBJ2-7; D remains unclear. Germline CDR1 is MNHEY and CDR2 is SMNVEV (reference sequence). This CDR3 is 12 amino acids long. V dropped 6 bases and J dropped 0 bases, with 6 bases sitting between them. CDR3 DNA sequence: TGTGCCAGCAGACCGACCTCCTACGAGCAGTACTTC. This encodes CASRPTSYEQYF.

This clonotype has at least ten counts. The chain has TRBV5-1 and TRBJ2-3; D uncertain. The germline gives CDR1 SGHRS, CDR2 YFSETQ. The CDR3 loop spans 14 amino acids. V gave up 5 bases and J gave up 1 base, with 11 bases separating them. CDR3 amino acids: CASSFSQRTDTQYF. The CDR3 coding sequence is TGCGCCAGCAGTTTCAGTCAGCGCACAGATACGCAGTATTTT.

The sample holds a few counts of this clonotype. CDR3 DNA: TGTGCCAGCAGATTCGCGACAGGTAGCACTGAAGCTTTCTTT. As protein: CASRFATGSTEAFF. The V and J genes are TRBV12-3 or TRBV12-4 and TRBJ1-1, with D tentatively TRBD1 (6 bases). The germline V and J ends were trimmed by 6 bases and 4 bases, with 15 bases remaining between them. This CDR3 is built from 14 residues.

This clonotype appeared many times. CDR3 loop: CASSPRTGKELGQPQHF. In DNA form, the CDR3 reads TGTGCCAGCAGCCCCAGGACAGGGAAAGAGCTAGGTCAGCCCCAGCATTTT. This sequence joins TRBV7-2 and TRBJ1-5, with 8 bases lining up with TRBD1. The germline V gene encodes CDR1 SGHTA and CDR2 FQGNSA. The V gene end was trimmed by 5 bases and the J gene end by 6 bases; junction bases not matched to a gene: 15. The CDR3 covers 17 residues.

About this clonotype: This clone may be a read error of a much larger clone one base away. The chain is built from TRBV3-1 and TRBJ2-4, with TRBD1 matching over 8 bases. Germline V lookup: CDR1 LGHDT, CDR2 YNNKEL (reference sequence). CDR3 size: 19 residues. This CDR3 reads CASSPRWNTGGIAKNLQYF. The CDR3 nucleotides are TGTGCCAGCAGCCCCCGTTGGAACACAGGGGGGATAGCCAAAAACCTTCAGTACTTC.